This T cell receptor beta chain was recovered during a study of blood T cell repertoires in COVID-19. Germline V gives CDR1 WNHNN, CDR2 SYGVQD (reference sequence). The CDR3 extends over 17 amino acids. J was trimmed by 5 bases and V by 6 bases; bases with no gene match: 9. Produced via immunoSEQ multiplex PCR; TCRdb's table is partial and in-frame only. The repertoire holds just over 90,000 clones, with roughly 90% as singletons. The sequenced material came from peripheral blood. This receptor was identified in a human donor with active COVID-19. The donor label of this sample is uncertain. J is TRBJ2-2 and V is TRBV10-1; 13 positions match TRBD2. The CDR3 nucleotides are TGCGCCAGCAGGGATACTAGCGGGGGGGCCGGGACCGGGGAGCTGTTTTTT. This codes for CASRDTSGGAGTGELFF.